What follows describes a single T cell receptor (beta chain). RNA amounts of 0.5 to 1 ug underwent reverse transcription with random hexamers. A single record per CDR3 protein comes from TCRdb applying MiXCR to the immunoSEQ multiplex PCR reads. The repertoire consists of roughly 100,000 distinct CDR3 sequences, with roughly 94% occurring once and the leading ten covering approximately 0.41%. This sample was included in a study of CD8 T cells in Susac syndrome. Study information: Each patient with Susac syndrome, at the time of blood draw, was therapy-naive, on corticosteroids, or on intravenous immunoglobulin alone.

CDR1 SGDLS and CDR2 YYNGEE come from the germline V gene. Trimming shortened V by 2 bases and J by 0 bases, and 9 bases separated the two germline ends. There are 14 residues in the CDR3. This clonotype originated in a human donor with Susac syndrome. Sequencing used CD8+ T cells from PBMCs. The chain couples TRBV9 to TRBJ2-7; D is possibly TRBD2 (5 bases). CDR3 DNA: TGTGCCAGCAGCGTGGACTTATCCTCCTACGAGCAGTACTTC. Protein product: CASSVDLSSYEQYF.